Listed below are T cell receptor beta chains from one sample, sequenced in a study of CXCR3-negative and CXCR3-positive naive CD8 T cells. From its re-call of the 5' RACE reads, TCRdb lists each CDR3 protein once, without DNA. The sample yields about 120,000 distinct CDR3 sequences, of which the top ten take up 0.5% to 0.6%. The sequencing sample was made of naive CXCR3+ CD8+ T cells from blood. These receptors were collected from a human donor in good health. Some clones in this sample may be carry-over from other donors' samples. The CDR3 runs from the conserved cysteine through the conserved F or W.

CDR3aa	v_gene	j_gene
CASSYSDLRSGELFF	TRBV5-5	TRBJ2-2
CASSSGQATMNTEAFF	TRBV7-6	TRBJ1-1
CASSPQQGASTEAFF	TRBV27	TRBJ1-1
CASSFRTAASGNTIYF	TRBV13	TRBJ1-3
CASSLAQSWYGYTF	TRBV7-2	TRBJ1-2
CASSTHVQGAYGYTF	TRBV5-5	TRBJ1-2
CASSSDGAPEAFF	TRBV27	TRBJ1-1
CATSRVRGRDEKLFF	TRBV15	TRBJ1-4
CASSQGLVPGELFF	TRBV6-5	TRBJ2-2
CSAPGSLEAFF	TRBV29-1	TRBJ1-1
CASSPSLGANVLTF	TRBV19	TRBJ2-6
CASSHSDGAFFEQYF	TRBV28	TRBJ2-7
CASSLAGTGLSNEQFF	TRBV7-6	TRBJ2-1
CASSRGGSAPTEAFF	TRBV7-9	TRBJ1-1
CASPSGATSGEETQYF	TRBV21-1	TRBJ2-5
CASSLAGTAGGELFF	TRBV7-9	TRBJ2-2
CASSFFSRSGETQYF	TRBV28	TRBJ2-5
CSASYPGQGAADGYTF	TRBV20-1	TRBJ1-2
CASSQDWDLNTEAFF	TRBV4-3	TRBJ1-1
CASSSFPGISYEQYF	TRBV7-8	TRBJ2-7
CASSFGTDEQYF	TRBV7-9	TRBJ2-7
CASSLTGYEQYF	TRBV5-1	TRBJ2-7
CASSSYSPEFANGYTF	TRBV7-2	TRBJ1-2
CASSTPLQEIVSYEQYF	TRBV7-2	TRBJ2-7
CAWSGPGGAGYGYTF	TRBV30	TRBJ1-2
CASSLLDTVDQPQHF	TRBV28	TRBJ1-5
CSAQAVPPYEQYF	TRBV20-1	TRBJ2-7
CASSHEGQGSYNEQFF	TRBV7-9	TRBJ2-1
CSAASANTGELFF	TRBV20-1	TRBJ2-2
CSVEWADFTGELFF	TRBV29-1	TRBJ2-2
CSVVRGTEAFF	TRBV29-1	TRBJ1-1
CASSLARTSESYNEQFF	TRBV7-9	TRBJ2-1
CASSHPGVNYGYTF	TRBV4-2	TRBJ1-2
CASSPGSTFSGELFF	TRBV6-2/TRBV6-3	TRBJ2-2
CASSRHHGDTQYF	TRBV14	TRBJ2-3
CASSPRSSNQPQHF	TRBV28	TRBJ1-5
CASSPGLHSYEQYF	TRBV4-3	TRBJ2-7
CASSSVNTNTIYF	TRBV28	TRBJ1-3
CASAAGGPNTGELFF	TRBV27	TRBJ2-2
CSANGVLSYEQYF	TRBV20-1	TRBJ2-7
CASSYGRENYGYTF	TRBV6-5	TRBJ1-2
CASSQDSGSYNEQFF	TRBV4-3	TRBJ2-1
CASSPFGSEQFF	TRBV9	TRBJ2-1